This TCR beta chain was observed in a study of technical replicates of blood from a few donors. Trimming took off 3 bases at V and 1 base at J, with 10 bases between the two ends. The CDR3 spans 15 residues. Germline assignment: CDR1 WSHSY and CDR2 SAAADI. TCRdb keeps only in-frame clones here, not all; method: immunoSEQ multiplex PCR. The repertoire holds about 57,000 clones, with more than 75% as singletons. This clone was recorded once. The clonotype was recovered from a human donor in good health. Some clones in this sample may be carry-over from other donors' samples. Sample: PBMCs. The gene calls are TRBV10-2 and TRBJ1-3; D not resolved. DNA for the CDR3: TGCGCCAGCAGTGACAGGAGGAGATCTGGAAACACCATATATTTT. It yields the protein CASSDRRRSGNTIYF.